Detailed here is one T cell receptor beta chain. Source study methods: Researchers report that nucleated cell counts were estimated from reference gene primer amplification. Profiling relied on immunoSEQ multiplex PCR, and the TCRdb table lists in-frame clones only, not all of them. The V and J calls and clone size were taken over from that table, and D and trimming were inferred from the DNA. The sample comprises approximately 300,000 clones, around 87% of which are singletons, and under 4.5% rests with the top ten. Unmatched junction bases numbered 4, after V lost 5 bases and J lost 2 bases. Germline V gene sequence: CDR1 SEHNR, CDR2 FQNEAQ (reference sequence). CDR3 size: 15 residues. The data originate from a study of blood T cell repertoires in COVID-19. The overall study: Material from acute and convalescent COVID-19 was sourced from the United States, Italy and Spain.

This TCR was recovered from a woman aged 50 to 60 with active or convalescent COVID-19. Sequences were obtained from peripheral blood. J is TRBJ2-3 and V is TRBV7-9; TRBD2 matches at 10 bases. The DNA of the CDR3 is TGTGCCAGCAGCACCGGACTAGCGGACACAGATACGCAGTATTTT. Its protein product is CASSTGLADTDTQYF.